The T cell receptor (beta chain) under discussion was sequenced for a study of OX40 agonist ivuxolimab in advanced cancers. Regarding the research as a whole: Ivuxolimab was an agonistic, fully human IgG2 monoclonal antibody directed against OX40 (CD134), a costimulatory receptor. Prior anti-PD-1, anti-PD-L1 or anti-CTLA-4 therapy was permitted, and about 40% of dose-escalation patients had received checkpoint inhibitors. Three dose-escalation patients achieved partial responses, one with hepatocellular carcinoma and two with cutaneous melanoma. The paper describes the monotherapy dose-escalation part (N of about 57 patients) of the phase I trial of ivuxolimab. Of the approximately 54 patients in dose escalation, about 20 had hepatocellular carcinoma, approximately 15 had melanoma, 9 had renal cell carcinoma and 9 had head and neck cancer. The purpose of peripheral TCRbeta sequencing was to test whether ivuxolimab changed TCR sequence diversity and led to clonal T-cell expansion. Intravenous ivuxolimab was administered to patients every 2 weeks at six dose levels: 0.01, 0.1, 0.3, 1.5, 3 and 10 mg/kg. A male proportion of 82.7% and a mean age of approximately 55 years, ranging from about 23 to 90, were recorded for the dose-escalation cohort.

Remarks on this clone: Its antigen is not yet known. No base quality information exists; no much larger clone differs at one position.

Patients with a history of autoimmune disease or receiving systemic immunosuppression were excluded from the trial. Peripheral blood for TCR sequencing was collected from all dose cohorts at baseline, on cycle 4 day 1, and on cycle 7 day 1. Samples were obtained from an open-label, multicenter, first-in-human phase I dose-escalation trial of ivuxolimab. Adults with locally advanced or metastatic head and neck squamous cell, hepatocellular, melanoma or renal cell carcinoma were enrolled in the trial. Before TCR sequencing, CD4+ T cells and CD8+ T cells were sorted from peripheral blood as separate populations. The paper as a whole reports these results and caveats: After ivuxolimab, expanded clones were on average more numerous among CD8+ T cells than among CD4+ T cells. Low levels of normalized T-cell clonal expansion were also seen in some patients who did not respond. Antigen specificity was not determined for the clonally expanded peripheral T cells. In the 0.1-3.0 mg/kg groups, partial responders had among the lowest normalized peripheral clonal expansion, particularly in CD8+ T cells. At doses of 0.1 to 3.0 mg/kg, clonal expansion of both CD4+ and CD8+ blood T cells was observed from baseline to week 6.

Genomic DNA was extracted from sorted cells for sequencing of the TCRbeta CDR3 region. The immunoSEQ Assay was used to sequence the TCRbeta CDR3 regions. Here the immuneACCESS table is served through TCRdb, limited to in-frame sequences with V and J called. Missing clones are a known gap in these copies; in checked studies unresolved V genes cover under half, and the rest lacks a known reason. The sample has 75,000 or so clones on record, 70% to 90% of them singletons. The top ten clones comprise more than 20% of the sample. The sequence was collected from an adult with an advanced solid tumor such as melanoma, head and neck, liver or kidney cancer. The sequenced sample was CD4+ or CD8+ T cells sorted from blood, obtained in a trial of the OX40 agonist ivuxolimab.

The CDR3 reads as follows: CASSQEGRTGDSDGYTF. The nucleotides read TGCGCCAGCAGCCAAGAAGGCCGGACAGGGGATTCGGATGGCTACACCTTC. The chain employs TRBV5-1 and TRBJ1-2; 9 central bases correspond to TRBD1. CDR1 and CDR2 were assigned from the germline V gene as SGHRS and YFSETQ. Trimmed from V: 4 bases; trimmed from J: 6 bases; junction bases lacking a gene match: 16. Measured from the cysteine to the phenylalanine, the CDR3 is 17 residues long. Only the CDR3 DNA is retained, 51 bases long and in frame from the first base.